The source of this T cell receptor beta chain is a study of identifying expanded T cells in peripheral blood. Study-wide findings and caveats: Over about two and four weeks, about 15 and 18 clones changed, versus roughly 1.1 between replicates. Two-week clone count variance significantly increased as total template count grew.

No infections or other immune events were documented during collection. This table comes from immunoSEQ multiplex PCR, and its TCRdb copy is limited to in-frame clones, with some not included. Here the sample spans approximately 100,000 clones, 87% being singletons. As to this clone: The antigen remains unidentified.

The sequence was obtained from a person between 18 and 70 years old in good health. The sample comprised blood.

The CDR3 loop is CASNPAREYYEQYF. CDR3 DNA sequence: TGTGCCAGCAATCCCGCCAGGGAATACTACGAGCAGTACTTC. This sequence joins TRBV6-5 and TRBJ2-7, with D possibly matching TRBD1 (5 bases). The CDR3 runs to 14 residues. Trimming stripped 7 bases from V and 3 bases from J, with 16 bases between. Per the germline V gene, CDR1 is MNHEY and CDR2 is SVGAGI.